Sequencing of this T cell receptor beta chain was carried out in a study of cytomegalovirus exposure and HLA in healthy donors. Study-wide points: Most sequenced TCRs were rare (though some public TCRs occurred in many donors). In vitro testing confirmed three CMV-associated chains as specific for CMV antigens.

Notes on this clone: The antigen is undetermined.

Using immunoSEQ multiplex PCR, the repertoire was profiled, and TCRdb retains in-frame clones only, with some absent. This sample carries around 86,000 clones, around 93% of them seen once, and the ten largest clones take about 1.1%. Germline loops: CDR1 SGHAT, CDR2 FQNNGV. Deletions cut 2 bases from V and 5 bases from J, with 15 bases between. CDR3 length: 15 residues. The receptor was isolated from a young woman in good health and CMV-seropositive. Sequenced input: PBMCs. The rearrangement joins TRBV11-2 to TRBJ2-5; a weak D match, TRBD1 (6 bases). CDR3 loop: CASSLLRGQAETQYF. CDR3 nucleotides: TGTGCCAGCAGCTTACTTCGGGGACAAGCGGAGACCCAGTACTTC. Looking up the rest from reference TRBV11-2 and TRBJ2-5 gives the full variable domain: EAGVAQSPRYKIIEKRQSVAFWCNPISGHATLYWYQQILGQGPKLLIQFQNNGVVDDSQLPKDRFSAERLKGVDSTLKIQPAKLEDSAVYLCASSLLRGQAETQYFGPGTRLLVL.